This passage covers 8 T cell receptor beta chains from one sample sequenced in a study of T cell responses to AZD1222 COVID-19 vaccine (dated by TCRdb to about 2021). The sample's time point label, in plain terms: baseline before first vaccination. Libraries were made using the immunoSEQ multiplex PCR assay. TCRdb provides this immuneACCESS table in a form limited to in-frame rearrangements. Some clones are lacking; in checked studies, under half of them reflect an unresolved V gene, and why the rest are absent is not known. In all, the sample holds 95,000 to 150,000 clones, and around 87% of those were seen once. The ten most abundant clones make up approximately 3.3% of the sample. Sequenced material: peripheral blood, taken on day 0 of AZD1222 vaccination. The receptors shown here come from an adult in good health.

The chain uses TRBV12-2 and TRBJ2-1; TRBD2 was called by the table and not checked on the DNA. TRBV12-2 is termed a pseudogene. CDR3 length: 18 residues. The CDR3 coding sequence is TGTGCAAGTCGCTTATGGTGGGCGGGCTTGCCCCTGTACAATGAGCAGTTCTTC. This gives the protein CASRLWWAGLPLYNEQFF.

The rearrangement joins TRBV4-1 to TRBJ2-7; D unclear. The V end lost 4 bases, the J end lost 6 bases, and 13 bases lay between the germline ends. CDR3 length equals 13 residues. Germline-derived CDR1 and CDR2 are MGHRA and YSYEKL. The CDR3 nucleotides are TGCGCCAGCAGCCCTCGGGCTTACGCCGAGCAGTACTTC. It specifies CASSPRAYAEQYF.

V usage is TRBV19 and J usage is TRBJ1-5; no reliable D call. V lost 6 bases and J lost 3, with 9 bases in between. There are 13 residues in the CDR3. From germline, CDR1 is LNHDA and CDR2 SQIVND (reference sequence). The CDR3 DNA reads as TGTGCCAGTAGCTTCGGAGACAATCAGCCCCAGCATTTT. Translated: CASSFGDNQPQHF. The full variable domain, completed using reference TRBV19 and TRBJ1-5, is DGGITQSPKYLFRKEGQNVTLSCEQNLNHDAMYWYRQDPGQGLRLIYYSQIVNDFQKGDIAEGYSVSREKKESFPLTVTSAQKNPTAFYLCASSFGDNQPQHFGDGTRLSIL.

The CDR3, as DNA: TGCGCCAGCAGCTTGGAGGACCGACCGTACAATGAGCAGTTCTTC. It yields the protein CASSLEDRPYNEQFF. V gene TRBV5-1 combines with J gene TRBJ2-1; no clear D. Germline loops: CDR1 SGHRS, CDR2 YFSETQ. There are 15 residues in the CDR3. Trimming shortened V by 0 bases and J by 4 bases, and 11 bases separated the two germline ends.

The chain employs TRBV19 and TRBJ1-5; D unclear. The CDR3 covers 15 residues. The V end lost 3 bases, the J end lost 6 bases, and 15 bases lay between the germline ends. The V gene's germline CDR1 is LNHDA and CDR2 SQIVND (reference sequence). In DNA form, the CDR3 reads TGTGCCAGTAGTATTAACCAGGACCACGTTCAGCCCCAGCATTTT. It is translated as CASSINQDHVQPQHF.

Comment on this clone: The identical CDR3 is also encoded by other nucleotide sequences in the sample. V and J are TRBV6-2 or TRBV6-3 and TRBJ2-2; no definite D call. The CDR3 covers 12 residues. CDR1 and CDR2 from the germline V gene are MNHEY and SVGEGT. Trimming removed 2 bases at V and 4 bases at J, with 2 bases between. The CDR3 nucleotides are TGTGCCAGCAGTTACAGCACCGGGGAGCTGTTTTTT. Its translation is CASSYSTGELFF.

The chain uses TRBV2 and TRBJ1-6; no clear D. The germline V and J ends were trimmed by 7 bases and 0 bases, with 13 bases remaining between them. This CDR3 spans 16 amino acids. CDR1 is SNHLY, CDR2 FYNNEI, per germline. The CDR3 coding sequence is TGTGCCAGCACCGATCCCGTCAGCTCCTATAATTCACCCCTCCACTTT. Its translation: CASTDPVSSYNSPLHF.

The chain couples TRBV28 to TRBJ1-2, with 7 bases aligning to TRBD1. Per the germline V gene, CDR1 is MDHEN and CDR2 is SYDVKM. CDR3 length: 16 residues. V lost 4 bases, J lost 6 bases, and 14 bases stayed unmatched. As DNA, the CDR3 is TGTGCCAGCAGTTCTCCGGGGAGGACAGGAGGGAATGGCTACACCTTC. Residues: CASSSPGRTGGNGYTF.